These 14 T cell receptor beta chains were all obtained from the same sample, sequenced in a study of blood T cell repertoires in COVID-19. This table comes from immunoSEQ multiplex PCR, and its TCRdb copy is limited to in-frame clones, with some not included. The sample contains roughly 35,000 clones, 78% of which appear only once. The sample consisted of peripheral blood. The receptors were gathered from a man older than 75 with acute or convalescent COVID-19.

The chain recombines TRBV4-2 with TRBJ2-3, with 9 bases that match TRBD2. Losses at the gene ends were 5 bases for V and 4 bases for J; bases not matched to a gene: 7. Germline lookup yields CDR1 LGHNA and CDR2 YNFKEQ. The CDR3 spans 15 residues. CDR3 amino acids: CASSSFASGADTQYF. The CDR3 coding sequence is TGTGCCAGCAGCTCGTTCGCTAGCGGGGCAGATACGCAGTATTTT.

V and J are TRBV5-1 and TRBJ1-1, with D unresolved. The germline V gene has CDR1 SGHRS and CDR2 YFSETQ. Trimming took off 7 bases at V and 5 bases at J, with 18 bases between the two ends. The CDR3 runs to 14 residues. The CDR3 loop is CASGPMEAGTEAFF. The CDR3 DNA reads TGCGCCAGCGGACCCATGGAGGCGGGGACTGAAGCTTTCTTT.

The chain joins TRBV12-3 or TRBV12-4 to TRBJ2-2, with a weak D call TRBD2 (6 bases). The germline V and J ends were trimmed by 6 bases and 3 bases, with 8 bases remaining between them. The CDR3 runs 13 residues. The CDR3 bases are TGTGCCAGCAGGTGGGGGGACACCGGGGAGCTGTTTTTT. The encoded protein is CASRWGDTGELFF.

The rearrangement uses TRBV10-3 and TRBJ2-2; the D gene is possibly TRBD1 (6 bases). V was cut by 3 bases and J by 1 base, with 9 bases left in between. Germline loops: CDR1 ENHRY, CDR2 SYGVKD. The CDR3 consists of 15 residues. CDR3 nucleotides: TGTGCCATCAGTGACCGGGACAAGAACACCGGGGAGCTGTTTTTT. Residues: CAISDRDKNTGELFF.

The genes are TRBV5-1 and TRBJ2-7; 7 nucleotides align to TRBD1. Germline lookup yields CDR1 SGHRS and CDR2 YFSETQ. This CDR3 region has 15 residues. The J segment lost 4 bases and the V segment lost 2 bases, leaving 9 bases of the junction unmatched. The CDR3 spells CASSFEQGRGYEQYF. CDR3 coding DNA: TGCGCCAGCAGCTTCGAACAGGGGAGAGGATACGAGCAGTACTTC.

The J gene is TRBJ1-6, the V gene TRBV18; D remains ambiguous. The CDR3 is made up of 15 amino acids. Germline CDR1 and CDR2: KGHSH and LQKENI. V lost 2 bases and J lost 1, with 6 bases in between. The CDR3, as DNA: TGTGCCAGCTCACCAGATCGGTCCTATAATTCACCCCTCCACTTT. Its translation is CASSPDRSYNSPLHF.

The chain links TRBV5-1 to TRBJ2-2, with 11 bases fitting TRBD1. This CDR3 comprises 16 residues. Germline CDR1 SGHRS, CDR2 YFSETQ. V shed 1 base, J shed 4 bases, and the junction held 3 bases outside the gene matches. The CDR3 region is CASSLKGQGGTGELFF. The CDR3 bases are TGCGCCAGCAGCTTGAAGGGACAGGGGGGCACCGGGGAGCTGTTTTTT.

The chain carries TRBV9 and TRBJ2-1; 7 positions agree with TRBD1. This CDR3 contains 13 residues. Germline V gene lookup returns CDR1 SGDLS and CDR2 YYNGEE. Trimming at V came to 4 bases and at J to 10 bases, leaving 8 bases not matched to a gene. CDR3 DNA: TGTGCCAGCAGCCCCGAGGGGGCCCCCGAGCAGTTCTTC. Translation: CASSPEGAPEQFF.

The rearrangement uses TRBV5-1 and TRBJ2-3; unclear D gene. CDR1 is SGHRS, CDR2 YFSETQ, per germline. V dropped 0 bases and J dropped 2 bases, with 10 bases sitting between them. The CDR3 consists of 15 residues. The CDR3 reads CASSLERPATDTQYF. In nucleotides, the CDR3 is TGCGCCAGCAGCTTGGAGAGGCCAGCCACAGATACGCAGTATTTT.

The chain carries TRBV6-6 and TRBJ1-2; 12 bases align to TRBD1. Germline trimming cut 5 bases from V and 5 bases from J; bases unmatched to any gene: 3. The germline V gene encodes CDR1 MNHNY and CDR2 SVGAGI (reference sequence). The CDR3 is made up of 14 amino acids. CDR3 bases: TGTGCCAGCAGTCGGGACAGGGGGCTTTATGGCTACACCTTC. It translates to CASSRDRGLYGYTF.

This CDR3 reads CVRSLVFHRGSSYEQYF. CDR3 sequence (DNA): TGTGTCAGAAGCTTAGTATTCCATCGGGGGAGCTCCTACGAGCAGTACTTC. This chain uses TRBV7-5 with TRBJ2-7; no check of the table's D call, TRBD2, against the DNA was made. TRBV7-5 is deemed a pseudogene. CDR3 size: 17 residues.

This chain links TRBV5-1 with TRBJ1-4, with TRBD1 as a possible D gene (5 bases). With 0 bases removed from V and 5 bases from J, the gap between germline ends came to 8 bases. The CDR3 loop spans 14 amino acids. CDR1 and CDR2 from the germline V gene are SGHRS and YFSETQ. The CDR3 DNA reads TGCGCCAGCAGCTTGGTGGGGGGGAATGAAAAACTGTTTTTT. Its translation: CASSLVGGNEKLFF.

Concerning this clone itself: Its ends do not fully match the called genes, so a read error is possible. The chain employs TRBV7-9 and TRBJ2-1; tentative D call: TRBD2 (6 bases). The length of the CDR3 is 15 residues. Germline CDR1 is SEHNR and CDR2 is FQNEAQ (reference sequence). The CDR3: CACSGVEGRAGPQFF. In DNA, the CDR3 is TGTGCCTGCAGTGGGGTTGAGGGCAGGGCGGGACCGCAGTTCTTC.

The sample holds one count of this clone. This chain links TRBV5-6 with TRBJ2-7; 7 nucleotides agree with TRBD1. Trimming removed 6 bases from V and 5 bases from J; junction bases left unmatched: 8. The CDR3 has 13 amino acids. Germline loops: CDR1 SGHDT, CDR2 YYEEEE. The CDR3, as DNA: TGTGCCAGCACCCTGGACAGGTCCGACGAGCAGTACTTC. Protein: CASTLDRSDEQYF.